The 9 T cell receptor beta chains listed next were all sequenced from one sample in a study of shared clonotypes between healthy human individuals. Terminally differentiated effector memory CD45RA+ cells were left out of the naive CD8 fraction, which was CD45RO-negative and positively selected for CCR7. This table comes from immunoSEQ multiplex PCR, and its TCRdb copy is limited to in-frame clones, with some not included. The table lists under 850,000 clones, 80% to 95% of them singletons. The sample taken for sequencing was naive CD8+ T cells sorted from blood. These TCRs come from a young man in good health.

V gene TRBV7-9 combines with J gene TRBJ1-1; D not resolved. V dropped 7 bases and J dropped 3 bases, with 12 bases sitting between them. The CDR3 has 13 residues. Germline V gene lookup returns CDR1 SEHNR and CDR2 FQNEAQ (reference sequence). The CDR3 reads CASISPLHTEAFF. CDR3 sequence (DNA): TGTGCCAGCATTTCACCGTTGCACACTGAAGCTTTCTTT.

The CDR3 nucleotides read TGTGCCATCAGTACCAATCAGCGTGGGGAGCTGTTTTTT. Protein: CAISTNQRGELFF. The chain links TRBV10-3 to TRBJ2-2, with D unresolved. The V end was cut by 5 bases, the J end by 8 bases, with 12 bases between. In germline, CDR1 is ENHRY, CDR2 SYGVKD. The CDR3 runs to 13 residues.

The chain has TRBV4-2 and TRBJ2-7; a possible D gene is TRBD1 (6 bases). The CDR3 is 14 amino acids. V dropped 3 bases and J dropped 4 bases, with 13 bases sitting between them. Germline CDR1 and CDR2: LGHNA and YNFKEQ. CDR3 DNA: TGTGCCAGCAGCCATCCGGGACAAAAATACGAGCAGTACTTC. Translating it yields CASSHPGQKYEQYF.

DNA of the CDR3: TGTGCCAGCAGCTCACCGGGACAGGGGGCTTATGAGCAGTACTTC. Residues: CASSSPGQGAYEQYF. The chain carries TRBV7-9 and TRBJ2-7; 12 nucleotides agree with TRBD1. The germline gives CDR1 SEHNR, CDR2 FQNEAQ (reference sequence). This CDR3 has 15 amino acids. V was pared by 4 bases and J by 7 bases, with 8 bases of the junction left unmatched.

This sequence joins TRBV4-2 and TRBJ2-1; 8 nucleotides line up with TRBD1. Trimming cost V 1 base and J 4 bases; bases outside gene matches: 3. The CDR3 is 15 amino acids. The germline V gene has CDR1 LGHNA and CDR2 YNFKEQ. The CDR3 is CASSQATGGYNEQFF. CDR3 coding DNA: TGTGCCAGCAGCCAAGCCACAGGGGGTTACAATGAGCAGTTCTTC.

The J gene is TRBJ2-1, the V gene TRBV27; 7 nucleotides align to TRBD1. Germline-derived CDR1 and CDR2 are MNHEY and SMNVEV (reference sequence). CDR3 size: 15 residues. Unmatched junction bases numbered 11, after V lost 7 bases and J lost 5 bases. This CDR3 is CASTRGDSAHNEQFF. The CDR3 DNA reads TGTGCCAGCACCCGAGGGGACAGCGCCCACAATGAGCAGTTCTTC.

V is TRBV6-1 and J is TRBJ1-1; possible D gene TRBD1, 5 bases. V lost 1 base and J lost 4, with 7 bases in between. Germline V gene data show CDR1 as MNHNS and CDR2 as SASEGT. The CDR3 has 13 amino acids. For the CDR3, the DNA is TGTGCCAGCAGTGAAGGGGACCGCACTGAAGCTTTCTTT. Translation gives CASSEGDRTEAFF.

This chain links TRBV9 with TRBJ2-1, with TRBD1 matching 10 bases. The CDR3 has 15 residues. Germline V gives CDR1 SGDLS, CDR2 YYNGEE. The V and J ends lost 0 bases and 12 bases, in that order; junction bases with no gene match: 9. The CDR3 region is CASSVDGQGVFGQFF. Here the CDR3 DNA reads TGTGCCAGCAGCGTAGATGGACAGGGGGTTTTTGGGCAGTTCTTC.

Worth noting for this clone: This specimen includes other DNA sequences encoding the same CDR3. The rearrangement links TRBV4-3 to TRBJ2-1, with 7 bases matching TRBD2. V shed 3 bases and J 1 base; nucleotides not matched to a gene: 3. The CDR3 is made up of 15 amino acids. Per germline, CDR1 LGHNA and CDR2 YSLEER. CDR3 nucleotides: TGCGCCAGCAGCCAGGCTAGCGGATCCTACAATGAGCAGTTCTTC. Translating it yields CASSQASGSYNEQFF.